The T cell receptor beta chain described here comes from a study of cytomegalovirus exposure and HLA in healthy donors. Findings and limits, study-wide: Association with HLA alleles at 0.05 false discovery rate was found for 16,951 TCR beta sequences in a later analysis. Most observed TCR sequences were rare, whereas some public TCRs were detected in many donors. Per a prior analysis, the majority of TCR beta V segments were productive roughly 90% or roughly 30% of the time.

The PCR ran on 60 Vbeta and 13 Jbeta primers. Profiled with immunoSEQ multiplex PCR; TCRdb holds only in-frame clones, not every one. The sample lists 120,000 to 150,000 clones; roughly a tenth were seen once. Unrecorded immune exposures were likely, despite nominal health at sampling. The table lists this clone with a count of one. The target antigen is unknown. The germline V gene encodes CDR1 LGHNA and CDR2 YSLEER. V was trimmed by 0 bases and J by 5 bases, leaving 18 bases between them. The CDR3 spans 17 residues. The source material was PBMCs. J is TRBJ2-3 and V is TRBV4-3; tentative D call: TRBD2 (5 bases). This clonotype originated in a male donor in good health and CMV-seronegative. For the CDR3, the DNA is TGCGCCAGCAGCCAAGATCTCGCTAGCTGGGTGGAAGATACGCAGTATTTT. It codes for CASSQDLASWVEDTQYF.